This T cell receptor (beta chain) was found in a study of molecular identifiers for immune sequencing clone quantification. Study results and caveats: Clones above 20 RNA copies held over 99% of effector molecules, under 1% in naive cells.

Trimming took 4 bases from V and 1 from J, leaving 11 bases between them. The germline V gene has CDR1 SEHNR and CDR2 FQNEAQ (reference sequence). This CDR3 contains 15 residues. This clonotype appeared a few times. Its antigen is unidentified. Naive CD8 libraries were made from 20,000 to 1,000,000 sorted cells, and they used 10%, 30% or 50% RNA. Previously published methods and listed TCR primers were used for the bulk TCR libraries. TCRdb called the PCR reads again in MiXCR, with one record for every CDR3 protein. The table shows some 100,000 distinct CDR3 sequences, with around 33% occurring only once.

This rearrangement joins TRBV7-9 to TRBJ1-5; D is unresolved. The receptor was isolated from a human donor in good health. Some libraries in this study had Jurkat cell RNA spiked in. What was sequenced was naive CD8+ T cells from blood, with Jurkat cell RNA spiked in. Subset defined: FACS-sorted CD8+CD4-CCR7+CD45RA+ naive T cells. The CDR3: CASSSSGDSNQPQHF. For the CDR3, the DNA is TGTGCCAGCAGCTCCTCCGGAGACAGCAATCAGCCCCAGCATTTT. Using reference TRBV7-9 and TRBJ1-5 for the parts outside the CDR3, the full variable domain is DTGVSQNPRHKITKRGQNVTFRCDPISEHNRLYWYRQTLGQGPEFLTYFQNEAQLEKSRLLSDRFSAERPKGSFSTLEIQRTEQGDSAMYLCASSSSGDSNQPQHFGDGTRLSIL.